One and the same sample provided the 32 T cell receptor beta chains below, sequenced in a study of monozygotic twins with inflammatory bowel disease. For each CDR3 protein, TCRdb gives one entry from its re-call of the 5' RACE reads, without DNA. Here the sample table reports about 420,000 distinct CDR3 sequences. The sample comprised blood. Receptors were obtained from a human donor with ulcerative colitis or Crohn's disease, or a healthy co-twin of an affected twin (not recorded which).

The V and J genes are TRBV10-3 and TRBJ2-2; TCRdb selects TRBD1, and the lack of DNA leaves this call unchecked. CDR3 length equals 13 residues. CDR1 and CDR2 from the germline V gene are ENHRY and SYGVKD. The CDR3 loop reads CAISDTGIGELFF.

The V gene is TRBV28, the J gene TRBJ2-1; TCRdb picks TRBD2, but there is no DNA to check that call. The CDR3 is 15 amino acids. Germline CDR1 MDHEN, CDR2 SYDVKM. CDR3 residues: CASSSPGLAANEQFF.

The CDR3 is CASGASYEQYF. The rearrangement links TRBV7-9 to TRBJ2-7; as DNA is missing, the TRBD1 call by TCRdb cannot be tested. The CDR3 has 11 amino acids. The V gene's germline CDR1 is SEHNR and CDR2 FQNEAQ (reference sequence).

The J gene is TRBJ2-1, the V gene TRBV7-9; the D call from TCRdb, TRBD1, cannot be confirmed without DNA. This CDR3 contains 16 residues. CDR1 and CDR2 from the germline V gene are SEHNR and FQNEAQ (reference sequence). The CDR3 sequence: CASSLIQGPSYNEQFF.

V is TRBV7-6 and J is TRBJ2-1; TCRdb's D call, TRBD1, is unchecked because there is no DNA. The CDR3 has 15 residues. Germline assignment: CDR1 SGHVS and CDR2 FNYEAQ. CDR3 sequence: CASSSWDRAYNEQFF.

The chain links TRBV5-1 to TRBJ2-7. CDR1 and CDR2 (germline): SGHRS, YFSETQ. The CDR3 extends over 14 amino acids. CDR3 residues: CASSLAQGSYEQYF.

This chain connects TRBV29-1 to TRBJ1-2; TCRdb's D call, TRBD1, is unchecked because there is no DNA. Per germline, CDR1 SQVTM and CDR2 ANQGSEA. The CDR3 has 12 amino acids. The CDR3 region is CSVRGTGSGYTF.

This chain connects TRBV7-3 to TRBJ2-3; TCRdb calls TRBD2, which cannot be checked without DNA. Germline V gives CDR1 SGHTA, CDR2 FQGTGA. The CDR3 has 16 residues. The CDR3 protein is CASSSQGGRGHYTQYF.

This rearrangement joins TRBV5-1 to TRBJ1-1. The CDR3 sequence is 13 residues long. Per germline, CDR1 SGHRS and CDR2 YFSETQ. Here the CDR3 reads CASSWGQTTEAFF.

The rearrangement uses TRBV11-3 and TRBJ1-1. The CDR3 is made up of 14 amino acids. CDR1 is SGHNT and CDR2 is YENEEA in the germline V gene. This CDR3 reads CASSSQGPNTEAFF. The whole variable domain, filled in from reference TRBV11-3 and TRBJ1-1, reads EAGVVQSPRYKIIEKKQPVAFWCNPISGHNTLYWYLQNLGQGPELLIRYENEEAVDDSQLPKDRFSAERLKGVDSTLKIQPAELGDSAVYLCASSSQGPNTEAFFGQGTRLTVV.

The CDR3 sequence is CASSRDRLAGVGYNEQFF. V and J are TRBV14 and TRBJ2-1; TCRdb names TRBD2, which stays unverified in the absence of DNA. CDR1 SGHDN and CDR2 FVKESK come from the germline V gene. This CDR3 is 18 amino acids long.

The chain couples TRBV28 to TRBJ2-5; the D call of TRBD1 rests on TCRdb alone, since no DNA is present to check it. CDR1 and CDR2 (germline): MDHEN, SYDVKM. The length of the CDR3 is 14 residues. CDR3 amino acids: CASISGVGGETQYF. The full variable domain, its missing parts supplied by reference TRBV28 and TRBJ2-5, is DVKVTQSSRYLVKRTGEKVFLECVQDMDHENMFWYRQDPGLGLRLIYFSYDVKMKEKGDIPEGYSVSREKKERFSLILESASTNQTSMYLCASISGVGGETQYFGPGTRLLVL.

This sequence joins TRBV19 and TRBJ2-5; as DNA is missing, the TRBD2 call by TCRdb cannot be tested. The CDR3 runs to 14 residues. Germline V gene lookup returns CDR1 LNHDA and CDR2 SQIVND (reference sequence). This CDR3 is CASSMLEGLGTQYF. The whole variable domain, remainder taken from reference TRBV19 and TRBJ2-5, is DGGITQSPKYLFRKEGQNVTLSCEQNLNHDAMYWYRQDPGQGLRLIYYSQIVNDFQKGDIAEGYSVSREKKESFPLTVTSAQKNPTAFYLCASSMLEGLGTQYFGPGTRLLVL.

V is TRBV5-1 and J is TRBJ2-5; TCRdb indicates TRBD2, and absent DNA this call remains unverified. This CDR3 is built from 15 residues. The germline gives CDR1 SGHRS, CDR2 YFSETQ. CDR3: CASSLWRGGQETQYF.

This sequence joins TRBV5-1 and TRBJ2-7; TCRdb's D gene call, TRBD1, goes unchecked for lack of DNA. The CDR3 runs to 13 residues. Germline V gene lookup returns CDR1 SGHRS and CDR2 YFSETQ. CDR3 sequence: CASSIDGGYEQYF.

V gene TRBV5-1 combines with J gene TRBJ1-1; TCRdb lists TRBD1, though no DNA is available to test this call. Germline V gene sequence: CDR1 SGHRS, CDR2 YFSETQ. CDR3 length: 15 amino acids. The chain's CDR3 is CASSFGAGMNTEAFF.

The rearrangement joins TRBV5-1 to TRBJ2-1; TCRdb's D call of TRBD2 is untestable without DNA. Germline CDR1 reads SGHRS; CDR2 reads YFSETQ. CDR3 length: 15 residues. The CDR3 sequence is CASSSIAGGSHEQFF.

The V call is TRBV6-2 or TRBV6-3, the J call TRBJ2-7; TCRdb gives TRBD1 as the D gene, but with no DNA this cannot be confirmed. This CDR3 comprises 16 residues. Germline CDR1 reads MNHEY; CDR2 reads SVGEGT. The CDR3 loop reads CASTPLARQKPDEQYF.

CDR3 residues: CASSVELADTQYF. This chain uses TRBV7-9 with TRBJ2-3; there is no DNA to check the TCRdb D call of TRBD2. The germline gives CDR1 SEHNR, CDR2 FQNEAQ (reference sequence). The CDR3 loop spans 13 amino acids.

This chain connects TRBV7-9 to TRBJ2-5; the D call of TRBD2 rests on TCRdb alone, since no DNA is present to check it. Germline CDR1 SEHNR, CDR2 FQNEAQ (reference sequence). This CDR3 spans 17 amino acids. The CDR3 loop is CASSFGRERGTQETQYF.

The chain links TRBV6-1 to TRBJ2-5; lacking DNA, the TRBD2 call made by TCRdb goes unchecked. Germline CDR1 reads MNHNS; CDR2 reads SASEGT. There are 14 residues in the CDR3. CDR3: CASRGAGPQETQYF.

The rearrangement links TRBV11-2 to TRBJ2-5; lacking DNA, the TRBD1 call made by TCRdb goes unchecked. Per the germline V gene, CDR1 is SGHAT and CDR2 is FQNNGV. The CDR3 spans 16 residues. The CDR3 loop reads CASSLYRDRGLLTQYF.

The chain is built from TRBV5-5 and TRBJ2-3. The CDR3 has 14 residues. CDR1 and CDR2 from the germline V gene are SGHKS and YYEKEE (reference sequence). The CDR3 sequence is CASSLAPDAKTQYF.

The chain combines TRBV25-1 with TRBJ2-5. This CDR3 spans 14 amino acids. The V gene's germline CDR1 is MGHDK and CDR2 SYGVNS. CDR3 loop: CASSDRRYQETQYF.

The chain links TRBV6-5 to TRBJ1-3. The CDR3 length is 14 residues. Germline CDR1 is MNHEY and CDR2 is SVGAGI. CDR3 amino acids: CASSLMISGNTIYF.

This chain uses TRBV10-3 with TRBJ2-5. The CDR3 runs 11 residues. CDR1 and CDR2 (germline): ENHRY, SYGVKD. The CDR3 here is CAISVQETQYF.

V usage is TRBV6-2 or TRBV6-3 and J usage is TRBJ1-5; the TCRdb D gene call, TRBD1, has no DNA to confirm it. In germline, CDR1 is MNHEY, CDR2 SVGEGT. CDR3 length equals 19 residues. The CDR3 protein is CASSYQGTDSRSGNQPQHF.

The chain recombines TRBV6-2 or TRBV6-3 with TRBJ2-1. Per germline, CDR1 MNHEY and CDR2 SVGEGT. This CDR3 contains 13 residues. The CDR3 protein is CASSYQPYNEQFF.

CDR3 in amino acids: CASSEFGREDIEQYF. The chain uses TRBV2 and TRBJ2-7; TCRdb calls TRBD2, which cannot be checked without DNA. CDR3 length: 15 amino acids. Germline-derived CDR1 and CDR2 are SNHLY and FYNNEI.

CDR3 residues: CASSRDRRANTGELFF. This chain connects TRBV12-3 or TRBV12-4 to TRBJ2-2; TCRdb returns TRBD1, unconfirmable since there is no DNA. The CDR3 loop spans 16 amino acids.

V gene TRBV4-3 combines with J gene TRBJ1-6; absent DNA, TCRdb's TRBD1 call cannot be checked. This CDR3 has 15 residues. CDR1 is LGHNA and CDR2 is YSLEER in the germline V gene. The CDR3 reads CASSQGRDGNSPLHF.

CDR3 loop: CASSELGDRGNQPQHF. The chain has TRBV6-1 and TRBJ1-5; TCRdb lists TRBD1, though no DNA is available to test this call. Germline V gene sequence: CDR1 MNHNS, CDR2 SASEGT. The CDR3 is 16 amino acids.